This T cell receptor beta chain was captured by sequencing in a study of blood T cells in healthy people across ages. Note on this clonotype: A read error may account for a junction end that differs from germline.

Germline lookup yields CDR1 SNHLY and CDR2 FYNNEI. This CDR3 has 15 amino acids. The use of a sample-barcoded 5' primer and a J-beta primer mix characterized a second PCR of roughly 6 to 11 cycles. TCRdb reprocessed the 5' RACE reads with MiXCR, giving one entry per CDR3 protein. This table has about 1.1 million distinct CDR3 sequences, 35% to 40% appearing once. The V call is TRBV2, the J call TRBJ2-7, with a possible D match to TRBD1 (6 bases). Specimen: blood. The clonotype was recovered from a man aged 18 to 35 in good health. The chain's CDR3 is CASSEDRHSTYEQYF. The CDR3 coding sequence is TGTGCCAGCAGCGAAGACAGGCACTCCACCTACGAGCAGTACTTC.